This entry concerns a single T cell receptor (beta chain). The sample belongs to a study of blood T cell repertoires in COVID-19. Whole-study context: COVID-19 samples from acute and convalescent phases originated in the United States, Italy and Spain. From T cells, B-cell-depleted T cells, or PBMCs came the material, which was cDNA or gDNA.

Original processing notes: Reference gene primer amplification in the assay estimated nucleated cell counts. TCRdb's table, derived via immunoSEQ multiplex PCR, lists solely in-frame clones and lacks some. V, J and clone size reflect that table, while D and trimming were determined from the DNA. Here the sample spans 250,000 to 300,000 clones, 85% to 90% being singletons. What was sequenced was peripheral blood. The receptor was isolated from a woman aged 25 to 39 with COVID-19, enrolled during active disease.

The CDR3: CASSQPGQGADGYTF. The CDR3 coding sequence is TGTGCCAGCAGCCAACCGGGACAGGGGGCCGATGGCTACACCTTC. This sequence joins TRBV3-1 (or the pseudogene TRBV3-2) and TRBJ1-2; 12 positions match TRBD1. Germline CDR1 reads LGHDT; CDR2 reads YNNKEL (reference sequence). CDR3 length: 15 amino acids. J was trimmed by 6 bases and V by 2 bases; bases with no gene match: 4.